The TCR beta chain described here comes from a study of shared clonotypes between healthy human individuals. The method was immunoSEQ multiplex PCR; TCRdb's version includes in-frame clones alone and lacks a portion of them. Altogether 230,000 or so clones are present, approximately 65% being singletons, with the ten largest covering around 10%. Germline CDR1 GTSNPN, CDR2 SVGIG (reference sequence). This CDR3 spans 15 amino acids. J gave up 1 base and V 2 bases, and 5 bases lay outside the gene matches. Sequenced: memory CD4+ T cells sorted from blood. Subset reported: CD45RA-negative fraction. This clonotype originated in a man aged 30 to 45 in good health. The chain is built from TRBV30 and TRBJ1-5; 7 nucleotides agree with TRBD1. CDR3 bases: TGTGCCTGGAGTCGGGGGACAGAAAGCAATCAGCCCCAGCATTTT. It yields the protein CAWSRGTESNQPQHF.